This section outlines one T cell receptor beta chain sequence together with its context. The data derive from a study of T cell changes during pregnancy in multiple sclerosis. Produced via immunoSEQ multiplex PCR; TCRdb's table is partial and in-frame only. The top ten hold approximately 2.1% of the sample, which has around 80,000 clones, 85% to 95% seen once. V was cut by 5 bases and J by 4 bases, with 8 bases left in between. Germline V gene sequence: CDR1 DFQATT, CDR2 SNEGSKA (reference sequence). CDR3 size: 11 residues. The chain uses TRBV20-1 and TRBJ1-2; D call uncertain. Sequencing was performed on peripheral blood, taken before pregnancy. The receptor comes from a female donor with multiple sclerosis, enrolled in a pregnancy study. CDR3 coding DNA: TGCAGTGCTGGCCCAGGCTATGGCTACACCTTC. Translating gives CSAGPGYGYTF.